The rows below give T cell receptor beta chains drawn from one sample of a study of blood T cells in healthy people across ages. MiXCR was run by TCRdb on the 5' RACE reads, yielding one entry per CDR3 protein. In the table there are 920,000 or so distinct CDR3 sequences, 45% of which are singletons. The sequenced sample consisted of blood. The source of these receptors is a woman in her fifties or sixties in good health. CDR3s leave out the opening cysteine and the closing phenylalanine or tryptophan. Each record gives: CDR3 length, V gene, D gene, J gene, CDR3 protein. The D gene is left open where the match is weak.

CDR3 length: 13
V gene: TRBV6-5
D gene: .
J gene: TRBJ2-3
CDR3 protein: ASSYGPHSTDTQY

CDR3 length: 13
V gene: TRBV20-1
D gene: TRBD2
J gene: TRBJ2-3
CDR3 protein: SVLAGGPGTDTQY

CDR3 length: 12
V gene: TRBV7-9
D gene: .
J gene: .
CDR3 protein: ASSLMAPRYEQY

CDR3 length: 13
V gene: TRBV2
D gene: TRBD1
J gene: TRBJ1-4
CDR3 protein: ASRDRTVLDEKLF

CDR3 length: 14
V gene: TRBV20-1
D gene: TRBD2
J gene: TRBJ2-1
CDR3 protein: SARGLAGGGYNEQF

CDR3 length: 10
V gene: TRBV20-1
D gene: TRBD1
J gene: TRBJ1-2
CDR3 protein: SAKGQDYGYT

CDR3 length: 13
V gene: TRBV6-5
D gene: TRBD2
J gene: TRBJ2-1
CDR3 protein: ASSRSGRAWDEQF

CDR3 length: 16
V gene: TRBV7-2
D gene: .
J gene: TRBJ2-4
CDR3 protein: ASSYKANSGRAKNIQY

CDR3 length: 15
V gene: TRBV28
D gene: TRBD1
J gene: TRBJ1-2
CDR3 protein: ASSLPPGQGGGHGYT

CDR3 length: 11
V gene: TRBV7-7
D gene: .
J gene: TRBJ2-3
CDR3 protein: ASSSAVSDTQY

CDR3 length: 15
V gene: TRBV4-2
D gene: TRBD2
J gene: TRBJ2-3
CDR3 protein: ASSPRDYHTKGDTQY

CDR3 length: 12
V gene: TRBV6-5
D gene: .
J gene: TRBJ1-1
CDR3 protein: ASSYSKGRWSAF

CDR3 length: 13
V gene: TRBV7-9
D gene: TRBD2
J gene: TRBJ2-7
CDR3 protein: ASSAPTSERYEQY

CDR3 length: 10
V gene: TRBV30
D gene: .
J gene: TRBJ2-5
CDR3 protein: ASTRGLETQY

CDR3 length: 12
V gene: TRBV20-1
D gene: .
J gene: TRBJ2-7
CDR3 protein: SGVSVTEDYEQY

CDR3 length: 14
V gene: TRBV6-2/TRBV6-3
D gene: .
J gene: TRBJ2-5
CDR3 protein: ASSYSFALEKETQY

CDR3 length: 16
V gene: TRBV28
D gene: TRBD2
J gene: TRBJ2-7
CDR3 protein: ASSWSGFSGIYSYEQY

CDR3 length: 12
V gene: TRBV6-5
D gene: .
J gene: TRBJ1-1
CDR3 protein: ASSSQGPNTEAF

CDR3 length: 13
V gene: TRBV6-5
D gene: .
J gene: TRBJ2-6
CDR3 protein: ASSYQGSGANVLT

CDR3 length: 15
V gene: TRBV7-8
D gene: TRBD1
J gene: TRBJ1-6
CDR3 protein: ASSLATGQGDNSPLH

CDR3 length: 13
V gene: TRBV7-9
D gene: .
J gene: TRBJ1-4
CDR3 protein: ASSSRDGINEKLF

CDR3 length: 14
V gene: TRBV20-1
D gene: TRBD2
J gene: TRBJ2-3
CDR3 protein: SAMLAGDLSIDTQY

CDR3 length: 12
V gene: TRBV5-6
D gene: .
J gene: TRBJ1-2
CDR3 protein: ASSLLRVYYGYT

CDR3 length: 15
V gene: TRBV27
D gene: .
J gene: TRBJ2-3
CDR3 protein: ASSLVVGNRYTDTQY

CDR3 length: 11
V gene: TRBV7-9
D gene: TRBD2
J gene: TRBJ2-5
CDR3 protein: ASSFSGGETQY

CDR3 length: 15
V gene: TRBV7-9
D gene: TRBD2
J gene: TRBJ2-3
CDR3 protein: SSSLGGLAGATDTQY

CDR3 length: 14
V gene: TRBV4-2
D gene: .
J gene: TRBJ1-5
CDR3 protein: ASSQENRDTNQPQH

CDR3 length: 15
V gene: TRBV29-1
D gene: .
J gene: TRBJ2-6
CDR3 protein: SVDDSVGCCGANVLT

CDR3 length: 13
V gene: TRBV5-6
D gene: .
J gene: TRBJ2-1
CDR3 protein: ASSLPSETYNEQF

CDR3 length: 13
V gene: TRBV9
D gene: TRBD2
J gene: TRBJ2-1
CDR3 protein: ASSVSGREDNEQF

CDR3 length: 11
V gene: TRBV12-3/TRBV12-4
D gene: TRBD1
J gene: .
CDR3 protein: ASRGQGRDEQY

CDR3 length: 12
V gene: TRBV7-3
D gene: .
J gene: TRBJ2-7
CDR3 protein: ASSSSTESYEQY

CDR3 length: 11
V gene: TRBV28
D gene: .
J gene: TRBJ1-1
CDR3 protein: ASSYPYNTEAF

CDR3 length: 11
V gene: TRBV14
D gene: .
J gene: TRBJ2-1
CDR3 protein: ASSHWVASEQF

CDR3 length: 13
V gene: TRBV7-2
D gene: TRBD2
J gene: TRBJ2-7
CDR3 protein: ASSLAGGFNNEQY

CDR3 length: 11
V gene: TRBV29-1
D gene: .
J gene: TRBJ2-1
CDR3 protein: SGTQGPVGEQF

CDR3 length: 13
V gene: TRBV12-3/TRBV12-4
D gene: .
J gene: TRBJ1-5
CDR3 protein: ASSLPGGRNQPQH

CDR3 length: 13
V gene: TRBV9
D gene: .
J gene: TRBJ2-1
CDR3 protein: ASSVEVGAYNEQF

CDR3 length: 13
V gene: TRBV6-5
D gene: .
J gene: TRBJ1-2
CDR3 protein: ASTRVGVGGYGYT

CDR3 length: 13
V gene: TRBV3-1
D gene: .
J gene: TRBJ2-3
CDR3 protein: ASSPQAVSSDTQY

CDR3 length: 13
V gene: TRBV9
D gene: TRBD2
J gene: TRBJ2-1
CDR3 protein: ASSAGGSNSNEQF

CDR3 length: 10
V gene: TRBV15
D gene: TRBD2
J gene: TRBJ2-1
CDR3 protein: ATSRLANEQF

CDR3 length: 11
V gene: TRBV18
D gene: .
J gene: TRBJ2-7
CDR3 protein: ASSPTTTYEQY

CDR3 length: 14
V gene: TRBV4-2
D gene: .
J gene: TRBJ2-6
CDR3 protein: ASSQGRLSGANVLT

CDR3 length: 16
V gene: TRBV10-3
D gene: .
J gene: TRBJ2-1
CDR3 protein: AISESWLGGSKGNEQF

CDR3 length: 11
V gene: TRBV6-5
D gene: .
J gene: TRBJ1-5
CDR3 protein: ASTLPLDQPQH

CDR3 length: 8
V gene: TRBV2
D gene: .
J gene: TRBJ1-6
CDR3 protein: ASRGPSLH

CDR3 length: 13
V gene: TRBV20-1
D gene: TRBD2
J gene: TRBJ2-4
CDR3 protein: SARSTSGGRNIQY

CDR3 length: 14
V gene: TRBV18
D gene: TRBD2
J gene: TRBJ2-1
CDR3 protein: ASSPLLAGVGNEQF

CDR3 length: 14
V gene: TRBV11-1
D gene: .
J gene: TRBJ2-5
CDR3 protein: ASSLDPHKSWETQY

CDR3 length: 11
V gene: TRBV6-1
D gene: .
J gene: TRBJ2-7
CDR3 protein: ASSEWSQYEQY

CDR3 length: 17
V gene: TRBV25-1
D gene: .
J gene: TRBJ2-7
CDR3 protein: ASSAIGRGRDSQVHEQY

CDR3 length: 13
V gene: TRBV12-3/TRBV12-4
D gene: .
J gene: TRBJ1-5
CDR3 protein: ASSSARGAGQPQH

CDR3 length: 12
V gene: TRBV3-1
D gene: TRBD1
J gene: TRBJ1-1
CDR3 protein: ASMKGQGSTEAF

CDR3 length: 11
V gene: TRBV29-1
D gene: TRBD1
J gene: TRBJ1-2
CDR3 protein: SVSGGFNYGYT

CDR3 length: 11
V gene: TRBV5-1
D gene: .
J gene: TRBJ1-1
CDR3 protein: ASSLEVNTEAF

CDR3 length: 14
V gene: TRBV6-1
D gene: TRBD2
J gene: TRBJ2-1
CDR3 protein: ASRGAGGLGYNEQF

CDR3 length: 9
V gene: TRBV12-3/TRBV12-4
D gene: .
J gene: TRBJ2-7
CDR3 protein: ASSDRDMQY

CDR3 length: 10
V gene: TRBV27
D gene: .
J gene: TRBJ2-7
CDR3 protein: ASSTPGGEQY

CDR3 length: 12
V gene: TRBV7-2
D gene: TRBD1
J gene: TRBJ2-7
CDR3 protein: ASSPTGAAYEQY